The present T cell receptor (beta chain) was sequenced within a study of blood T cell repertoires in COVID-19. Across the study: Nucleic acid was either cDNA or gDNA, and it came from T cells, B-cell-depleted T cells, or PBMCs.

Trimming shortened V by 0 bases and J by 0 bases, and 24 bases separated the two germline ends. This CDR3 has 21 amino acids. Profiled with immunoSEQ multiplex PCR; TCRdb holds only in-frame clones, not every one. The sample lists around 91,000 clones; under 85% were seen once. This rearrangement joins TRBV6-7 to TRBJ2-4; TRBD1 might be the D (5 bases). TRBV6-7 is given ORF status, its function remaining uncertain. The specimen was peripheral blood. The receptor was isolated from a human donor in a cohort sampled during active COVID-19. Written as DNA, the CDR3 is TGTGCCAGCAGTTACTCAGGCGGACAACGAATAATCTTACTAGCCAAAAACATTCAGTACTTC. This encodes CASSYSGGQRIILLAKNIQYF.